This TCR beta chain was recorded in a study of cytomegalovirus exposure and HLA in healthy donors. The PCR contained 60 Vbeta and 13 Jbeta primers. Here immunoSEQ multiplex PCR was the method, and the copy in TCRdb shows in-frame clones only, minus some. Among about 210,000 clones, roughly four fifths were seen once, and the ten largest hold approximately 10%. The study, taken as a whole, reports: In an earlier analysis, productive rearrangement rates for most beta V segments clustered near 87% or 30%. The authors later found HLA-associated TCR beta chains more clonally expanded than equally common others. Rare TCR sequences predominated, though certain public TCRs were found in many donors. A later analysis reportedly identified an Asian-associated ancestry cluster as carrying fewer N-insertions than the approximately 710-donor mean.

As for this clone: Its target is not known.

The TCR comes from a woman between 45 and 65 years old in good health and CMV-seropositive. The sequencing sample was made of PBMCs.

For the CDR3, the DNA is TGTGCCAGCAGCCATAACCGGGACAGGGCCACTCAGCAGTACTTC. Amino acids: CASSHNRDRATQQYF. The chain joins TRBV6-1 to TRBJ2-7, with TRBD1 identical over 9 bases. CDR3 length: 15 amino acids. Germline-derived CDR1 and CDR2 are MNHNS and SASEGT. V shed 6 bases, J shed 8 bases, and the junction held 14 bases outside the gene matches.